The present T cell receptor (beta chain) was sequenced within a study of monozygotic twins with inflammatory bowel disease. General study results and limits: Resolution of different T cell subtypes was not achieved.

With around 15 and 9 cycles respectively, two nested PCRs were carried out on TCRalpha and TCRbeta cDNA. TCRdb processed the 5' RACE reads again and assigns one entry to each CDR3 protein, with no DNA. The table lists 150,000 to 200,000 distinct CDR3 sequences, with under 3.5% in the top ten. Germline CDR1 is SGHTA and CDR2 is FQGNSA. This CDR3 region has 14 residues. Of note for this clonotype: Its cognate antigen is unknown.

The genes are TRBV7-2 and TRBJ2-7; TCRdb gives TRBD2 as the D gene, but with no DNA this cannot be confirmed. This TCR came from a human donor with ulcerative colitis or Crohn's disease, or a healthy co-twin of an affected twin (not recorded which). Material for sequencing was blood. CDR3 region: CASSFTGGSYEQYF.